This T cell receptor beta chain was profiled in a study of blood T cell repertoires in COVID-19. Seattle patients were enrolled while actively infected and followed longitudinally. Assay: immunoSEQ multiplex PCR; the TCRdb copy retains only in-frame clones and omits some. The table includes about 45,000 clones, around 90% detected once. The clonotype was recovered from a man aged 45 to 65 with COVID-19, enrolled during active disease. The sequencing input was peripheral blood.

The CDR3 sequence is CASSQAGFPLDVALHF. The CDR3 DNA reads TGTGCCAGCAGCCAAGCAGGGTTCCCCCTAGATGTGGCCCTCCACTTT. V gene TRBV3-1 (or the pseudogene TRBV3-2) combines with J gene TRBJ1-6; a weak D match, TRBD1 (5 bases). Germline-derived CDR1 and CDR2 are LGHDT and YNNKEL (reference sequence). The V end lost 1 base, the J end lost 14 bases, and 21 bases lay between the germline ends. This CDR3 spans 16 amino acids.